This T cell receptor beta chain was retrieved from a study of T cell responses to AZD1222 COVID-19 vaccine. Here immunoSEQ multiplex PCR was the method, and the copy in TCRdb shows in-frame clones only, minus some. The sample includes about 85,000 clones, 88% seen only once; the top ten take about 16%. Study outcomes and limitations: Every sample of the repertoires postdated the peak T cell response. As reported, nearly half of all spike-specific TCRs target variant regions that are unmutated.

Remarks on this clone: Its target is not known.

The sequencing used peripheral blood, collected on day 0 of AZD1222 vaccination. This clonotype was sampled from an adult in good health.

CDR3 amino acids: CASSQDSQAYTEAFF. The DNA for the CDR3 is TGTGCCAGCAGCCAAGACAGCCAGGCCTACACTGAAGCTTTCTTT. The chain links TRBV3-1 (or the pseudogene TRBV3-2) to TRBJ1-1; D ambiguous. Germline V lookup: CDR1 LGHDT, CDR2 YNNKEL (reference sequence). Trimming left V 0 bases short and J 3 bases short, with 11 bases between. There are 15 residues in the CDR3.